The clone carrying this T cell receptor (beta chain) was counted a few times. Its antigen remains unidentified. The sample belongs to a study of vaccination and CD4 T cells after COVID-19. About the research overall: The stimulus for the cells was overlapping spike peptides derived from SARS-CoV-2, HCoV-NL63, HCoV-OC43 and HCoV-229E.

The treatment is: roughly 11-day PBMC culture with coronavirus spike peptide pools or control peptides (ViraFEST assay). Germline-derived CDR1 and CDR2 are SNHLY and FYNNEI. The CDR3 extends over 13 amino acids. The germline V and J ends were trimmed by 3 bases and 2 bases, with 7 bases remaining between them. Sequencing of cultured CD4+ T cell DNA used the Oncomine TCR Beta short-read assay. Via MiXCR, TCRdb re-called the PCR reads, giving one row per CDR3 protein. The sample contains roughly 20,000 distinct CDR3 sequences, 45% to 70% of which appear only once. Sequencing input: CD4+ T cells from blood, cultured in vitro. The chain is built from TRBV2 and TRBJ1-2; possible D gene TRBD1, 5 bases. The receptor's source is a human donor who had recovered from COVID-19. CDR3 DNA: TGTGCCAGCAGTGAGACAGAGAACTATGGCTACACCTTC. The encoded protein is CASSETENYGYTF.